The 21 T cell receptor beta chains presented below share a single source sample, sequenced in a study of blood T cell repertoires in COVID-19. Profiling relied on immunoSEQ multiplex PCR, and the TCRdb table lists in-frame clones only, not all of them. Altogether around 200,000 clones are present, less than 85% being singletons, with the ten largest covering 18%. The sample comprised PBMCs or T cells enriched from blood (not recorded which). These receptor sequences come from a man aged 35-49 years who had recovered from COVID-19.

The DNA of the CDR3 is TGTGCCACCCCAGGGGCAACCTACGAGCAGTACTTC. Translating gives CATPGATYEQYF. The rearrangement links TRBV10-3 to TRBJ2-7, with D possibly TRBD1 on 6 matching bases. The CDR3 extends over 12 amino acids. CDR1 and CDR2 (germline): ENHRY, SYGVKD. Trimming took 10 bases from V and 2 from J, leaving 12 bases between them.

This clone was seen once. V is TRBV27 and J is TRBJ2-6; no firm D call. Germline CDR1 MNHEY, CDR2 SMNVEV (reference sequence). Trimming pared 6 bases from V and 0 bases from J, leaving 6 bases between. The CDR3 sequence is 14 residues long. The CDR3 bases are TGTGCCAGCAGCGTAATCTCTGGGGCCAACGTCCTGACTTTC. It codes for CASSVISGANVLTF.

The chain joins TRBV5-1 to TRBJ2-1; D uncertain. Trimming cost V 4 bases and J 6 bases, with 11 bases left between them. The CDR3 length is 13 residues. CDR1 SGHRS and CDR2 YFSETQ come from the germline V gene. The CDR3 sequence is CASSLGPLNEQFF. The CDR3 nucleotides are TGCGCCAGCAGCCTAGGTCCCCTCAATGAGCAGTTCTTC.

The CDR3 spells CASSPGGGRGIHEQFF. In nucleotides, the CDR3 is TGTGCCAGCAGCCCCGGCGGCGGGCGAGGTATCCATGAGCAGTTCTTC. This chain connects TRBV5-4 to TRBJ2-1; D might be TRBD2 (5 bases). Trimming left V 4 bases short and J 8 bases short, with 22 bases between. The CDR3 consists of 16 residues. The germline V gene has CDR1 SGHNT and CDR2 YYREEE (reference sequence).

The table lists this clone with a count of one. The chain joins TRBV30 to TRBJ1-5; no clear D gene. Germline V CDR1 and CDR2: GTSNPN, SVGIG (reference sequence). This CDR3 contains 13 residues. V lost 0 bases, J lost 6 bases, and 9 bases lay in between. The CDR3 bases are TGTGCCTGGAGTGTGCAGGATACTCAGCCCCAGCATTTT. Translation: CAWSVQDTQPQHF.

In this sample, this clone turned up once. The chain joins TRBV19 to TRBJ2-1, with 8 positions matching TRBD2. This CDR3 is built from 14 residues. The junction had 2 bases not matched to a gene; V was cut back by 6 bases and J by 1 base. CDR1 is LNHDA and CDR2 is SQIVND in the germline V gene (reference sequence). The CDR3 here is CASRGGGSYNEQFF. CDR3 sequence (DNA): TGTGCCAGTAGAGGCGGGGGGTCCTACAATGAGCAGTTCTTC.

This chain uses TRBV7-8 with TRBJ2-3, with 8 bases aligning to TRBD2. Per germline, CDR1 SGHVS and CDR2 FQNEAQ. The CDR3 runs 17 residues. V lost 3 bases to trimming and J lost 0 bases; unmatched junction nucleotides: 8. The CDR3 is CASSFPTSASSTDTQYF. The CDR3 DNA sequence: TGTGCCAGCAGCTTCCCGACTAGCGCGTCTAGCACAGATACGCAGTATTTT.

This chain links TRBV20-1 with TRBJ1-5, with D possibly TRBD1 on 6 matching bases. The germline V and J ends were trimmed by 3 bases and 0 bases, with 18 bases remaining between them. The CDR3 extends over 17 amino acids. The germline V gene encodes CDR1 DFQATT and CDR2 SNEGSKA (reference sequence). This CDR3 reads CSASQIGQKRSNQPQHF. CDR3 bases: TGCAGTGCTAGTCAAATTGGACAGAAGCGTAGCAATCAGCCCCAGCATTTT.

J is TRBJ1-3 and V is TRBV28; no definite D call. The V gene lost 3 bases and the J gene lost 5 bases, with 5 bases spanning the gap. The CDR3 loop spans 12 amino acids. Germline CDR1 is MDHEN and CDR2 is SYDVKM. CDR3 sequence (DNA): TGTGCCAGCAGTTTTAGTAGAAACACCATATATTTT. Its translation is CASSFSRNTIYF. The full variable domain, in which reference TRBV28 and TRBJ1-3 provide the parts outside the CDR3, is DVKVTQSSRYLVKRTGEKVFLECVQDMDHENMFWYRQDPGLGLRLIYFSYDVKMKEKGDIPEGYSVSREKKERFSLILESASTNQTSMYLCASSFSRNTIYFGEGSWLTVV.

This clone was recorded a few times. V is TRBV6-5 and J is TRBJ1-2, with TRBD1 identical over 7 bases. CDR3 length: 15 amino acids. After removal of 6 bases from V and 3 bases from J, the junction contained 10 bases not matched to a gene. The germline V gene has CDR1 MNHEY and CDR2 SVGAGI. The CDR3 region is CASRNSNRGDYGYTF. The DNA for the CDR3 is TGTGCCAGCAGGAATAGTAACAGGGGAGACTATGGCTACACCTTC.

The sample holds one count of this clone. J is TRBJ1-4 and V is TRBV15; no clear D gene. V lost 1 base and J 1 base, leaving 10 bases between the germline ends. CDR1 and CDR2 from the germline V gene are LNHNV and YYDKDF (reference sequence). This CDR3 has 16 amino acids. DNA of the CDR3: TGTGCCACCAGCAGAGTAATAACTGAAACTAATGAAAAACTGTTTTTT. It translates to CATSRVITETNEKLFF.

This clone was observed once. The chain recombines TRBV9 with TRBJ2-1; possible D gene TRBD1, 6 bases. Germline V gene sequence: CDR1 SGDLS, CDR2 YYNGEE. This CDR3 has 17 amino acids. V lost 2 bases and J 0 bases, leaving 15 bases between the germline ends. The CDR3 DNA sequence: TGTGCCAGCAGCGTTACATACGGACAGAGCTCCTACAATGAGCAGTTCTTC. This gives the protein CASSVTYGQSSYNEQFF. Using reference TRBV9 and TRBJ2-1 for the parts outside the CDR3, the full variable domain is DSGVTQTPKHLITATGQRVTLRCSPRSGDLSVYWYQQSLDQGLQFLIQYYNGEERAKGNILERFSAQQFPDLHSELNLSSLELGDSALYFCASSVTYGQSSYNEQFFGPGTRLTVL.

The chain employs TRBV18 and TRBJ2-7; tentatively, D is TRBD1 (6 bases). V gave up 2 bases and J gave up 5 bases, with 19 bases separating them. There are 16 residues in the CDR3. Germline CDR1 is KGHSH and CDR2 is LQKENI. CDR3 in DNA: TGTGCCAGCTCACCAAAAGAATGGGACACCTTGGACGAGCAGTACTTC. Protein: CASSPKEWDTLDEQYF.

V and J are TRBV30 and TRBJ1-3; a weak D match, TRBD1 (5 bases). The V end lost 8 bases, the J end lost 1 base, and 15 bases lay between the germline ends. Germline-derived CDR1 and CDR2 are GTSNPN and SVGIG (reference sequence). CDR3 length: 14 residues. CDR3 loop: CAHNLRGSGNTIYF. The CDR3 DNA sequence: TGTGCCCACAACCTTCGGGGGTCTGGAAACACCATATATTTT.

V and J are TRBV7-2 and TRBJ2-7; D is possibly TRBD2 (5 bases). V lost 2 bases and J 2 bases, leaving 16 bases between the germline ends. CDR1 SGHTA and CDR2 FQGNSA come from the germline V gene. There are 16 residues in the CDR3. CDR3 bases: TGTGCCAGCAGCTTACTAGTTTGGGTCGGGACCTACGAGCAGTACTTC. This gives the protein CASSLLVWVGTYEQYF.

Here the CDR3 DNA reads TGTGCCAGCAGCTTAATACCTCTAGCGGGCAACAATGAGCAGTTCTTC. This translates into CASSLIPLAGNNEQFF. The gene calls are TRBV7-3 and TRBJ2-1, with 8 bases that match TRBD2. Losses at the gene ends were 1 base for V and 5 bases for J; bases not matched to a gene: 7. Germline V lookup: CDR1 SGHTA, CDR2 FQGTGA. The CDR3 loop spans 16 amino acids.

This clone was counted a single time. The genes are TRBV5-1 and TRBJ2-7; 7 bases match TRBD1. CDR3 length: 13 amino acids. J lost 7 bases, V lost 2 bases, and 6 bases had no gene match. Per the germline V gene, CDR1 is SGHRS and CDR2 is YFSETQ. CDR3 residues: CASSFQGDGEQYF. In DNA form, the CDR3 reads TGCGCCAGCAGCTTCCAGGGGGACGGTGAGCAGTACTTC.

This chain links TRBV23-1 with TRBJ1-2, with D possibly TRBD1 on 6 matching bases. TRBV23-1 is placed among ORFs of uncertain function. The CDR3 runs 14 residues. V was pared by 5 bases and J by 7 bases, with 17 bases between. In DNA, the CDR3 is TGCGCCAGCAGTTCCGGATTGAACAGGGCTGGCTACACCTTC. Amino acids: CASSSGLNRAGYTF.

V and J are TRBV4-3 and TRBJ1-1; the D gene is possibly TRBD1 (5 bases). CDR1 LGHNA and CDR2 YSLEER come from the germline V gene. V was pared by 3 bases and J by 5 bases, with 16 bases between. The CDR3 length is 15 residues. The CDR3 region is CASSQSRQGGTEAFF. In DNA, the CDR3 is TGCGCCAGCAGCCAGTCACGGCAGGGAGGAACTGAAGCTTTCTTT.

V usage is TRBV5-1 and J usage is TRBJ1-2, with D unclear. V lost 4 bases and J 7 bases, leaving 20 bases between the germline ends. This CDR3 has 15 residues. From germline, CDR1 is SGHRS and CDR2 YFSETQ. The CDR3 here is CASSARTAADGGYTF. Written as DNA, the CDR3 is TGCGCCAGCAGCGCCCGTACGGCGGCGGATGGTGGCTACACCTTC.

This clone was seen a handful of times. The V call is TRBV6-2 or TRBV6-3, the J call TRBJ1-3; D is unresolved. The CDR3 totals 16 residues. Germline V gene sequence: CDR1 MNHEY, CDR2 SVGEGT. Trimming cost V 3 bases and J 0 bases, with 12 bases left between them. The CDR3 loop reads CASSYTPRASGNTIYF. The CDR3 bases are TGTGCCAGCAGTTATACTCCGAGGGCCTCTGGAAACACCATATATTTT.